One TCR beta chain is described in this entry. This clonotype is judged large (0.1 to 1%). There is no known antigen for this receptor. No base quality values were provided; no much bigger clone lies one nucleotide off. The sample was run on an Illumina HiSeq 2500. TCRdb's own reprocessing of the public reads used fastp at Q25 and MiXCR and kept productive beta chains. Rows merge per CDR3 protein into single entries with the most common DNA and genes. This sample lists roughly 910 distinct CDR3 sequences; roughly 22% were detected once. Around two fifths of the sample is held by the ten biggest clonotypes. This entry is derived from a study (dated by TCRdb to the late 2010s). General notes on the study: To characterize human CD8+ TCR repertoires that recognize immunodominant viral antigens, the researchers relied on sequence and structural analyses.

Trimmed from V: 6 bases; trimmed from J: 0 bases; junction bases lacking a gene match: 17. Including cysteine and phenylalanine, the CDR3 has 20 amino acids. Only CDR3 DNA remains: 60 bases, in frame from the first base. From a lookup of the germline V gene, CDR1 and CDR2 are MDHEN and SYDVKM. General findings and caveats noted by the study authors: According to the report, the CD8+ TCR repertoires were highly diverse, and those specific to different immunodominant viral antigens were distinct from each other.

This chain is built from TRBV28 and TRBJ2-3, with 11 bases aligning to TRBD2. Sequenced input: CD8+ T cells (not recorded whether cultured). The source is a male donor. CDR3 region: CASSQTGQSRTSGSTDTQYF. The DNA sequence reads TGTGCCAGCAGCCAGACCGGACAGTCCCGGACTAGCGGGAGCACAGATACGCAGTATTTT.